What follows are 16 T cell receptor beta chains derived from one specimen sequenced in a study of blood T cell repertoires in COVID-19. Profiled with immunoSEQ multiplex PCR; TCRdb holds only in-frame clones, not every one. The sample holds tens of thousands of clones; approximately 80% are singletons and the top ten take 2% to 2.5%. Sequencing was done on a sample of peripheral blood. These receptors originate from a man in his 70s with COVID-19, enrolled during active disease.

The V call is TRBV7-6, the J call TRBJ2-7; weak D call: TRBD2 (5 bases). V lost 2 bases to trimming and J lost 0 bases, with 17 bases between them. This CDR3 spans 17 amino acids. Germline V gives CDR1 SGHVS, CDR2 FNYEAQ. CDR3: CASSLLPDLGFSYEQYF. As DNA, the CDR3 is TGTGCCAGCAGCTTACTCCCGGACTTAGGATTCTCCTACGAGCAGTACTTC.

The V gene is TRBV30, the J gene TRBJ2-3; D is unclear. The germline CDR1 and CDR2 sequences are GTSNPN and SVGIG (reference sequence). Trimming stripped 2 bases from V and 0 bases from J, with 12 bases between. The CDR3 runs to 15 residues. For the CDR3, the DNA is TGTGCCTGGAGTCCCTCCTACTCTAGCACAGATACGCAGTATTTT. Its translation is CAWSPSYSSTDTQYF.

V gene TRBV18 combines with J gene TRBJ1-6; 9 bases align to TRBD1. Germline CDR1 and CDR2: KGHSH and LQKENI. The CDR3 contains 16 residues. V lost 5 bases, J lost 2 bases, and 4 bases stayed unmatched. The CDR3 DNA reads as TGTGCCAGCTCAAGGACAGGGGTTGCCTATAATTCACCCCTCCACTTT. Its protein is CASSRTGVAYNSPLHF.

V is TRBV30 and J is TRBJ1-1; D is possibly TRBD1 (6 bases). V was trimmed by 4 bases and J by 8 bases, leaving 11 bases between them. The CDR3 has 11 amino acids. The germline gives CDR1 GTSNPN, CDR2 SVGIG (reference sequence). The CDR3, as DNA: TGTGCCTGGAACAGACAGGTGGAAGCTTTCTTT. Translation gives CAWNRQVEAFF.

This clone was seen only once. The rearrangement links TRBV7-9 to TRBJ1-1; 10 bases are shared with TRBD1. Trimming at V came to 4 bases and at J to 4 bases, leaving 3 bases not matched to a gene. The length of the CDR3 is 14 residues. Germline V gene sequence: CDR1 SEHNR, CDR2 FQNEAQ (reference sequence). In DNA form, the CDR3 reads TGTGCCAGCAGCTCCGGACAGGGGGTCACTGAAGCTTTCTTT. Protein product: CASSSGQGVTEAFF.

This clone was seen only once. The CDR3 protein is CASTRLAGSGETQYF. In DNA form, the CDR3 reads TGTGCCAGCACCCGCCTAGCGGGTTCGGGAGAGACCCAGTACTTC. The chain combines TRBV9 with TRBJ2-5; 8 bases align to TRBD2. After removal of 6 bases from V and 4 bases from J, the junction contained 11 bases not matched to a gene. CDR1 and CDR2 (germline): SGDLS, YYNGEE. The CDR3 has 15 amino acids.

This sequence joins TRBV6-5 and TRBJ2-1, with D uncertain. The V gene's germline CDR1 is MNHEY and CDR2 SVGAGI. The V and J ends lost 6 bases and 3 bases respectively, with 15 bases between them. This CDR3 is 15 amino acids long. The CDR3 here is CASRAGIESYNEQFF. DNA of the CDR3: TGTGCCAGCAGAGCCGGTATTGAAAGCTACAATGAGCAGTTCTTC.

The gene calls are TRBV27 and TRBJ2-1, with 7 bases matching TRBD1. The junction had 2 bases not matched to a gene; V was cut back by 6 bases and J by 3 bases. The CDR3 runs 13 residues. Looked up from germline, CDR1 is MNHEY and CDR2 is SMNVEV (reference sequence). The CDR3 loop reads CASSWDSYNEQFF. DNA of the CDR3: TGTGCCAGCAGCTGGGACAGCTACAATGAGCAGTTCTTC.

This clone has at least ten counts. V is TRBV7-2 and J is TRBJ2-2; 7 nucleotides line up with TRBD2. The germline CDR1 and CDR2 sequences are SGHTA and FQGNSA. The V gene end was trimmed by 6 bases and the J gene end by 2 bases; junction bases not matched to a gene: 6. The CDR3 sequence is 15 residues long. In DNA, the CDR3 is TGTGCCAGCAGTCGGGACTACTTCAACACCGGGGAGCTGTTTTTT. This codes for CASSRDYFNTGELFF.

The sample holds many counts of this clone. V and J are TRBV6-4 and TRBJ1-2, with 7 bases lining up with TRBD1. This CDR3 has 12 residues. Trimming removed 3 bases from V and 5 bases from J; junction bases left unmatched: 0. Germline-derived CDR1 and CDR2 are MRHNA and SNTAGT. In DNA, the CDR3 is TGTGCCAGCAGTGAACAGGGGTATGGCTACACCTTC. Translating it yields CASSEQGYGYTF.

The sample holds a few counts of this clone. The chain uses TRBV5-1 and TRBJ2-7, with D perhaps matching TRBD1 (6 bases). This CDR3 is 14 amino acids long. V lost 0 bases, J lost 3 bases, and 10 bases lay in between. The germline V gene encodes CDR1 SGHRS and CDR2 YFSETQ. The CDR3 DNA is TGCGCCAGCAGCTTGGAACAGGGTTTCTACGAGCAGTACTTC. It is translated as CASSLEQGFYEQYF.

As DNA, the CDR3 is TGTGCCAGCAGCTCCTATGGGGGACTCGAAGGGCGCACCGGGGAGCTGTTTTTT. Its protein is CASSSYGGLEGRTGELFF. The V and J genes are TRBV9 and TRBJ2-2, with a tentative D call TRBD2 (6 bases). The germline gives CDR1 SGDLS, CDR2 YYNGEE. CDR3 length: 18 amino acids. V dropped 4 bases and J dropped 4 bases, with 23 bases sitting between them.

The V and J genes are TRBV5-1 and TRBJ2-7; possibly TRBD2 for D (7 bases). Germline CDR1 SGHRS, CDR2 YFSETQ. The CDR3 spans 14 residues. The germline V and J ends were trimmed by 0 bases and 7 bases, with 14 bases remaining between them. This CDR3 reads CASSLAAGRGEQYF. CDR3 coding DNA: TGCGCCAGCAGCTTGGCAGCGGGAAGGGGGGAGCAGTACTTC.

The chain links TRBV7-9 to TRBJ1-4; D not certain. Per the germline V gene, CDR1 is SEHNR and CDR2 is FQNEAQ (reference sequence). This CDR3 contains 12 residues. The V end lost 1 base, the J end lost 8 bases, and 5 bases lay between the germline ends. The CDR3 nucleotides read TGTGCCAGCAGCTTAGAAACAGAAAAACTGTTTTTT. Its protein is CASSLETEKLFF.

The gene calls are TRBV6-1 and TRBJ2-7, with TRBD2 matching over 10 bases. The germline CDR1 and CDR2 sequences are MNHNS and SASEGT. The trim removed 4 bases at V and 4 bases at J, leaving 10 bases unmatched. The CDR3 covers 16 residues. The DNA of the CDR3 is TGTGCCAGCAGTGGCCGGACTAGCGGAGCACGGTACGAGCAGTACTTC. This gives the protein CASSGRTSGARYEQYF.

This chain uses TRBV28 with TRBJ2-7; D possibly corresponds to TRBD1 (6 bases). The CDR3 is made up of 15 amino acids. The germline V gene has CDR1 MDHEN and CDR2 SYDVKM. V gave up 3 bases and J gave up 0 bases, with 12 bases separating them. The CDR3 is CASSLRTEFSYEQYF. The CDR3 region has the DNA TGTGCCAGCAGTTTGAGGACAGAGTTCTCCTACGAGCAGTACTTC.